Described below is a single T cell receptor (beta chain) sequence and its context. Libraries were prepared by immunoSEQ multiplex PCR; TCRdb keeps only in-frame clonotypes and omits some of them. This table has roughly 120,000 clones, almost 95% appearing once. The data were taken from a study of Tregs in tolerant kidney transplant recipients. This CDR3 spans 17 amino acids. V usage is TRBV21-1 and J usage is TRBJ2-6; the DNA was not used to check the table's D call, TRBD2. TRBV21-1 is termed a pseudogene. The source of this sequence is a human donor in good health. The sequencing sample was made of CD4+ T cells from blood. Here the CDR3 DNA reads TGTGCCAGCAGCACGACTAGCGGGAGTGGTGGGGCCAACGTCCTGACTTTC. Translating gives CASSTTSGSGGANVLTF.